The source of this T cell receptor (beta chain) is a study of blood T cell repertoires in COVID-19. Study details: The United States, Italy and Spain supplied acute and convalescent COVID-19 samples. The analysed material was cDNA or gDNA that came from T cells, B-cell-depleted T cells, or PBMCs.

The study recruited people aged about 18 to 89 years across about 25 US areas. Assignments of participants to cohorts depended upon their own reported clinical history. The protocol was immunoSEQ multiplex PCR, while the TCRdb copy is restricted to in-frame clones and leaves out a portion. This sample has some 180,000 clones, with 84% found just once. CDR1 and CDR2 (germline): MNHNS, SASEGT. The ends were cut back, 3 bases at V and 6 bases at J, with 10 bases in the middle. CDR3 length equals 13 residues. The source of this sequence is a woman under 40 who had been exposed to COVID-19. The gene calls are TRBV6-1 and TRBJ2-3; no clear D gene. The source material was PBMCs or T cells enriched from blood (not recorded which). The CDR3: CASSEGPADTQYF. In nucleotides, the CDR3 is TGTGCCAGCAGTGAGGGCCCCGCGGATACGCAGTATTTT.